This paragraph reports one T cell receptor beta chain. Its antigen is undetermined. V was clipped by 3 bases and J by 3 bases, with 11 bases between them. Germline V lookup: CDR1 DFQATT, CDR2 SNEGSKA (reference sequence). CDR3 length: 13 amino acids. At least 5 micrograms of total RNA were extracted per sample. Then a second PCR, running roughly 7 to 11 cycles, was carried out with a sample-barcoded 5' primer and a J-beta primer mix. TCRdb re-called the 5' RACE reads through MiXCR, storing one row per CDR3 protein. The profile shows about 900,000 distinct CDR3 sequences, roughly 52% of them singletons. This sample stems from a study of blood T cells in healthy people across ages. Across the study: Capturing about one barcoded beta molecule per two T cells was achieved by template switching.

Study results and limitations: Among T cells, TCR beta diversity per million cells dropped roughly linearly as age rose.

The chain recombines TRBV20-1 with TRBJ1-2, with D unresolved. The material sequenced was blood. This receptor was identified in a man aged 25-45 years in good health. CDR3: CSASIGGDYGYTF. The CDR3 DNA sequence: TGCAGTGCTAGTATCGGTGGGGACTATGGCTACACCTTC.